The T cell receptor (beta chain) under discussion was sequenced for a study of T cell changes during pregnancy in multiple sclerosis. V lost 5 bases, J lost 2 bases, and 5 bases stayed unmatched. Germline V gene lookup returns CDR1 SEHNR and CDR2 FQNEAQ (reference sequence). There are 15 residues in the CDR3. Here immunoSEQ multiplex PCR was the method, and the copy in TCRdb shows in-frame clones only, minus some. This table has tens of thousands of clones, 87% appearing once. This sequence joins TRBV7-9 and TRBJ2-3; 9 nucleotides align to TRBD1. The sequence came from a female donor with multiple sclerosis, enrolled in a pregnancy study. The sample was CD8+ T cells from peripheral blood mononuclear cells, taken before pregnancy. CDR3 protein: CASSPRDRDTDTQYF. The CDR3 coding sequence is TGTGCCAGCAGCCCCCGGGACAGGGACACAGATACGCAGTATTTT. The full variable domain, completed using reference TRBV7-9 and TRBJ2-3, is DTGVSQNPRHKITKRGQNVTFRCDPISEHNRLYWYRQTLGQGPEFLTYFQNEAQLEKSRLLSDRFSAERPKGSFSTLEIQRTEQGDSAMYLCASSPRDRDTDTQYFGPGTRLTVL.